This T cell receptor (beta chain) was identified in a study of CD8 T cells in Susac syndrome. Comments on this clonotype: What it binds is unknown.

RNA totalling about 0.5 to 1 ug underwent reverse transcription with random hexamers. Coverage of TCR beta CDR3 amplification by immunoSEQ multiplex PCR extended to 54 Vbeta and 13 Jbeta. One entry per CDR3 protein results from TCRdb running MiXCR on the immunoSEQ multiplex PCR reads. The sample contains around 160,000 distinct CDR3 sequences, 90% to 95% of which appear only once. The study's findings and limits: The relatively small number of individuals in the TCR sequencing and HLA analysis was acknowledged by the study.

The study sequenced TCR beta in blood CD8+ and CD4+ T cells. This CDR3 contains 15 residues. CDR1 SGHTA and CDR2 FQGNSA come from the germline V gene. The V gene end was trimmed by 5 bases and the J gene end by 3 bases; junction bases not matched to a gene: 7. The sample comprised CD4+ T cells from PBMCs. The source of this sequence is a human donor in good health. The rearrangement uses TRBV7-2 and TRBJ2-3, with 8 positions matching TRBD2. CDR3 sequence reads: CASSVRGGMTDTQYF. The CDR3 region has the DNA TGTGCCAGCAGCGTCCGGGGGGGCATGACAGATACGCAGTATTTT.